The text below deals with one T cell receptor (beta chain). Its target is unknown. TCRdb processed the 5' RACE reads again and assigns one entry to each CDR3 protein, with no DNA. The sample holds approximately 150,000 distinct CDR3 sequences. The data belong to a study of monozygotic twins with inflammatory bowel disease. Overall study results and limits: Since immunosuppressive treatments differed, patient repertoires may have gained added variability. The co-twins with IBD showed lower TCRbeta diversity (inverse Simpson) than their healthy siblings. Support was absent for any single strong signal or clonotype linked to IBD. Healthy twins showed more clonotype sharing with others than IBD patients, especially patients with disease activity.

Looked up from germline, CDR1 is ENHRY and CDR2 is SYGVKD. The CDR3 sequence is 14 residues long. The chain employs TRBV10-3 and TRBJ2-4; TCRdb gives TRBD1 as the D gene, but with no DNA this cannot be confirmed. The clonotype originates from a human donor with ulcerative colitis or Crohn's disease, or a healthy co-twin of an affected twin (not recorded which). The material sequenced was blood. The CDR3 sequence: CATSSPGWENIQYF.